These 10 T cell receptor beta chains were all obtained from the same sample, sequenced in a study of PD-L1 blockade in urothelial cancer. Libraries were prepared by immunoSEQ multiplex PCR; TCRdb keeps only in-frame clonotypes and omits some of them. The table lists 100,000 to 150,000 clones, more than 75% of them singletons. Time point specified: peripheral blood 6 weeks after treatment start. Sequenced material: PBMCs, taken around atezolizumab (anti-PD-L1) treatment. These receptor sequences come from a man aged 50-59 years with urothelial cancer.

The CDR3, as DNA: TGTGCCAGCAGCCCCCGCCTAGCGGGAGCCTACAATGAGCAGTTCTTC. Protein: CASSPRLAGAYNEQFF. This sequence joins TRBV9 and TRBJ2-1, with 10 nucleotides matching TRBD2. Germline CDR1 is SGDLS and CDR2 is YYNGEE. V lost 4 bases, J lost 2 bases, and 6 bases stayed unmatched. This CDR3 contains 16 residues.

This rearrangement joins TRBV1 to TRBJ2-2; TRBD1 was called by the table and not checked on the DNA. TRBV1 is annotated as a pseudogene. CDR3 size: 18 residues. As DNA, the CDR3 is TGCACCAGCAGCCAAACTGGACAGGGATTGGCGTTCACCGGGGAGCTGTTTTTT. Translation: CTSSQTGQGLAFTGELFF.

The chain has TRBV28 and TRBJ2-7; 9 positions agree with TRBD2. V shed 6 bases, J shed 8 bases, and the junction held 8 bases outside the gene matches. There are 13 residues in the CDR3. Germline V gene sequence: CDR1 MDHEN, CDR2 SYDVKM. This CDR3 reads CASSSLAGIKQYF. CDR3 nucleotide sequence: TGTGCCAGCAGCTCCCTAGCGGGAATAAAGCAGTACTTC.

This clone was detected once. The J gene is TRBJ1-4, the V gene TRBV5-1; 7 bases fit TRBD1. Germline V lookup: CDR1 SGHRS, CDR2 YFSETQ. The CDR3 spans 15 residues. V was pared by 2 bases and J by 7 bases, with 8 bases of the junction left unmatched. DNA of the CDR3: TGCGCCAGCAGCTTCCACGAAGGGGGCGGTGAAAAACTGTTTTTT. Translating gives CASSFHEGGGEKLFF.

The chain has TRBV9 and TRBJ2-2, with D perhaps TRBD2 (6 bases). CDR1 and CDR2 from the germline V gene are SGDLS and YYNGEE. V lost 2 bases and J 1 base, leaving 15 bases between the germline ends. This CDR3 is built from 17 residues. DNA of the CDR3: TGTGCCAGCAGCGTCCCTCGGGGAGGCGGGAACACCGGGGAGCTGTTTTTT. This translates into CASSVPRGGGNTGELFF.

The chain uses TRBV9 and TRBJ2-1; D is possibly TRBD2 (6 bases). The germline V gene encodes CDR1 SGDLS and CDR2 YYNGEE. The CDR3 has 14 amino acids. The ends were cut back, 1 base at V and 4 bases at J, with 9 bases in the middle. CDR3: CASSVLAEYNEQFF. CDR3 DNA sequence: TGTGCCAGCAGCGTATTAGCGGAGTACAATGAGCAGTTCTTC.

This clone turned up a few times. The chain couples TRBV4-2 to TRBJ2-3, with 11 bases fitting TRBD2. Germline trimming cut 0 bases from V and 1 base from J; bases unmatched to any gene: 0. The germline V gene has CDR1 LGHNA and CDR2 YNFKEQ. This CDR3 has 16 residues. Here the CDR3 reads CASSQELAGGTDTQYF. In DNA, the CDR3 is TGTGCCAGCAGCCAAGAACTAGCGGGAGGCACAGATACGCAGTATTTT.

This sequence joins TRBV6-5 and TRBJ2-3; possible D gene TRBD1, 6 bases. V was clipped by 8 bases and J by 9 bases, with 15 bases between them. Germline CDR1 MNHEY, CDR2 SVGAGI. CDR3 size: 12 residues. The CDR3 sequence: CASANPRGTQYF. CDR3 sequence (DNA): TGTGCCAGCGCCAACCCCAGGGGAACGCAGTATTTT.

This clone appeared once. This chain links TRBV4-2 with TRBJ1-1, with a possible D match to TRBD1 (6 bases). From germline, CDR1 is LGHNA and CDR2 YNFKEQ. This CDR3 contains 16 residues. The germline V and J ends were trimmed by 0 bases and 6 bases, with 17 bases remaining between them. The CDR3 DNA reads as TGTGCCAGCAGCCAAGATAGCGGGGGGCAATACTCTGAAGCTTTCTTT. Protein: CASSQDSGGQYSEAFF.

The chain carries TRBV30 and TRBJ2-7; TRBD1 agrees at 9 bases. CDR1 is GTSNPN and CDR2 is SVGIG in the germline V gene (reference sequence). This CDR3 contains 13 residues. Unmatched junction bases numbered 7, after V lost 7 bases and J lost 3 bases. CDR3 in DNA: TGTGCCTTTAACCGGGACAGGGTCTACGAGCAGTACTTC. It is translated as CAFNRDRVYEQYF.